This TCR beta chain was found in a study of shared clonotypes between healthy human individuals. Notes on the study in general: Estimated clonotype richness was generally higher in naive than memory subsets. Represented diversity (both genetic and exposure-history) was limited by the small number of donors.

Replicate sorted-subset PCRs were loaded with around 220 ng DNA, roughly 33,000 T cell genomes. Method: immunoSEQ multiplex PCR; TCRdb's copy keeps in-frame clones and lacks some. The repertoire has hundreds of thousands of clones, 95% to 96% of them found once; the top ten carry about 0.11%. As defined, naive CD8 cells were CD45RO-negative and positively selected for CCR7, with terminally differentiated effector memory CD45RA+ cells excluded. The study drew its donors from healthy HIV-negative adults without recent acute infections or vaccinations. The CDR3 is 15 residues long. V shed 4 bases, J shed 5 bases, and the junction held 5 bases outside the gene matches. Germline lookup yields CDR1 SGHRS and CDR2 YFSETQ. Points on this clone: Its antigen remains unknown.

The sequenced sample was naive CD8+ T cells sorted from blood. This chain uses TRBV5-1 with TRBJ2-1, with 11 bases matching TRBD2. The TCR comes from a woman aged 25-40 years in good health. The CDR3, as DNA: TGCGCCAGCAGCGTGGGACTAGCGGAAGACAATGAGCAGTTCTTC. Protein: CASSVGLAEDNEQFF.